One sample yielded the 29 T cell receptor beta chains listed below, sequenced in a study of OX40 agonist ivuxolimab in advanced cancers. Library preparation was by the immunoSEQ multiplex PCR assay. In TCRdb, the immuneACCESS table is reduced to in-frame sequences with V and J assigned. These tables do not hold every clone; where another copy was compared, an unresolved V gene accounts for under half, and the others remain unexplained. The sample data list about 82,000 clones, and over 80% of these were observed just once. Roughly 0.8% of the sample is in the top ten clones. The sequenced sample was CD4+ or CD8+ T cells sorted from blood, obtained in a trial of the OX40 agonist ivuxolimab. The receptors were gathered from an adult with an advanced solid tumor such as melanoma, head and neck, liver or kidney cancer.

V and J are TRBV9 and TRBJ2-7, with D perhaps matching TRBD1 or TRBD2 (5 bases each). With 2 bases removed from V and 7 bases from J, the gap between germline ends came to 16 bases. CDR1 is SGDLS, CDR2 YYNGEE, per germline. The length of the CDR3 is 14 residues. CDR3 coding DNA: TGTGCCAGCAGCGTTGGGCCAGAGGGGTGGGAGCAGTACTTC. Protein: CASSVGPEGWEQYF.

The CDR3 DNA follows: TGTGCCAGCAGCCCGGACAGATCCCAGGCAGATACGCAGTATTTT. Translation gives CASSPDRSQADTQYF. The chain has TRBV5-4 and TRBJ2-3; a weak D match, TRBD1 (6 bases). The germline gives CDR1 SGHNT, CDR2 YYREEE (reference sequence). V was trimmed by 4 bases and J by 4 bases, leaving 16 bases between them. This CDR3 region has 15 residues.

The chain uses TRBV25-1 and TRBJ1-4, with 9 positions matching TRBD1. The CDR3 covers 15 residues. The V and J ends lost 1 base and 8 bases, in that order; junction bases with no gene match: 5. Per the germline V gene, CDR1 is MGHDK and CDR2 is SYGVNS. CDR3 amino acids: CASSESGQGGEKLFF. Written as DNA, the CDR3 is TGTGCCAGCAGTGAATCGGGACAGGGTGGAGAAAAACTGTTTTTT. Based on the CDR3 plus reference TRBV25-1 and TRBJ1-4, the full variable domain is EADIYQTPRYLVIGTGKKITLECSQTMGHDKMYWYQQDPGMELHLIHYSYGVNSTEKGDLSSESTVSRIRTEHFPLTLESARPSHTSQYLCASSESGQGGEKLFFGSGTQLSVL.

This clone has only a few counts. V gene TRBV2 combines with J gene TRBJ1-5; 8 bases agree with TRBD1. CDR3 length equals 13 residues. The trim removed 7 bases at V and 7 bases at J, leaving 6 bases unmatched. Germline lookup yields CDR1 SNHLY and CDR2 FYNNEI. The CDR3 DNA is TGTGCCAGCACCGGACAGGGAGACCAGCCCCAGCATTTT. Its protein product is CASTGQGDQPQHF.

This CDR3 is CASSPLRTGLRTEAFF. In nucleotides, the CDR3 is TGTGCCAGCTCACCACTGAGGACAGGGTTACGGACTGAAGCTTTCTTT. The gene calls are TRBV18 and TRBJ1-1; 8 nucleotides align to TRBD1. The V and J ends lost 1 base and 5 bases, in that order; junction bases with no gene match: 9. The CDR3 is made up of 16 amino acids. Per germline, CDR1 KGHSH and CDR2 LQKENI.

V usage is TRBV19 and J usage is TRBJ1-5; 8 bases agree with TRBD1. This CDR3 has 13 amino acids. Germline lookup yields CDR1 LNHDA and CDR2 SQIVND (reference sequence). V trimming: 6 bases; J trimming: 10 bases; junction bases outside the gene matches: 8. The CDR3, as DNA: TGTGCCAGTAGGGGGACAGGCTATCGACCCCAGCATTTT. As protein: CASRGTGYRPQHF. The full variable domain, rest sourced from reference TRBV19 and TRBJ1-5, is DGGITQSPKYLFRKEGQNVTLSCEQNLNHDAMYWYRQDPGQGLRLIYYSQIVNDFQKGDIAEGYSVSREKKESFPLTVTSAQKNPTAFYLCASRGTGYRPQHFGDGTRLSIL.

The V gene is TRBV7-2, the J gene TRBJ1-2, with TRBD1 matching over 9 bases. The ends lost 5 bases at V and 4 bases at J; junction bases unmatched: 2. Germline-derived CDR1 and CDR2 are SGHTA and FQGNSA. The CDR3 contains 13 residues. The CDR3 region is CASSRDRVYGYTF. The CDR3 coding sequence is TGTGCCAGCAGCCGGGACAGGGTCTATGGCTACACCTTC. Full variable domain (missing parts from reference TRBV7-2 and TRBJ1-2): GAGVSQSPSNKVTEKGKDVELRCDPISGHTALYWYRQSLGQGLEFLIYFQGNSAPDKSGLPSDRFSAERTGGSVSTLTIQRTQQEDSAVYLCASSRDRVYGYTFGSGTRLTVV.

V usage is TRBV7-2 and J usage is TRBJ2-1; the D gene is possibly TRBD2 (5 bases). V was pared by 5 bases and J by 8 bases, with 16 bases between. CDR1 is SGHTA and CDR2 is FQGNSA in the germline V gene. The length of the CDR3 is 14 residues. CDR3 nucleotides: TGTGCCAGCAGCCCGATGCCTAGCACCCATGAGCAGTTCTTC. The encoded protein is CASSPMPSTHEQFF.

V is TRBV30 and J is TRBJ2-3; D not certain. Trimming removed 1 base from V and 6 bases from J, with 11 bases in between. Germline lookup yields CDR1 GTSNPN and CDR2 SVGIG (reference sequence). The CDR3 consists of 13 residues. CDR3 region: CAWSAPYGDTQYF. CDR3 nucleotide sequence: TGTGCCTGGAGTGCTCCTTACGGCGATACGCAGTATTTT. The full variable domain, in which reference TRBV30 and TRBJ2-3 provide the parts outside the CDR3, is SQTIHQWPATLVQPVGSPLSLECTVEGTSNPNLYWYRQAAGRGLQLLFYSVGIGQISSEVPQNLSASRPQDRQFILSSKKLLLSDSGFYLCAWSAPYGDTQYFGPGTRLTVL.

In its sample, this clone was seen once. The rearrangement links TRBV18 to TRBJ2-2; no reliable D call. Germline V gene lookup returns CDR1 KGHSH and CDR2 LQKENI. The CDR3 runs to 15 residues. V lost 3 bases to trimming and J lost 4 bases, with 12 bases between them. For the CDR3, the DNA is TGTGCCAGCTCACCTCCATCAGACTTCACCGGGGAGCTGTTTTTT. Its protein product is CASSPPSDFTGELFF.

The chain recombines TRBV5-1 with TRBJ2-3, with a weak D call TRBD1 (6 bases). This CDR3 region has 15 residues. V lost 0 bases, J lost 2 bases, and 10 bases lay in between. Germline CDR1 is SGHRS and CDR2 is YFSETQ. The DNA for the CDR3 is TGCGCCAGCAGCTTGGGCGGACAGATCACAGATACGCAGTATTTT. This translates into CASSLGGQITDTQYF.

The chain is built from TRBV5-1 and TRBJ2-5, with TRBD2 identical over 9 bases. This CDR3 is 15 amino acids long. Trimming cost V 5 bases and J 1 base; bases outside gene matches: 6. The germline V gene encodes CDR1 SGHRS and CDR2 YFSETQ. The CDR3 here is CASSSSGGLQETQYF. The CDR3 coding sequence is TGCGCCAGCAGTAGTAGCGGGGGCCTCCAAGAGACCCAGTACTTC.

The chain employs TRBV6-6 and TRBJ2-7; D is ambiguous. Germline-derived CDR1 and CDR2 are MNHNY and SVGAGI (reference sequence). This CDR3 region has 14 residues. V lost 6 bases and J lost 0, with 12 bases in between. The CDR3 bases are TGTGCCAGCAGCCTACAGACGGGCTCCTACGAGCAGTACTTC. It is translated as CASSLQTGSYEQYF.

The rearrangement uses TRBV2 and TRBJ1-2; D perhaps matches TRBD1 (6 bases). The CDR3 covers 13 residues. Germline CDR1 and CDR2: SNHLY and FYNNEI. Trimming took off 6 bases at V and 2 bases at J, with 10 bases between the two ends. The CDR3 here is CASSLQGNYGYTF. CDR3 bases: TGTGCCAGCAGCCTCCAGGGGAACTATGGCTACACCTTC.

J is TRBJ2-3 and V is TRBV11-2; 8 bases match TRBD1. Germline-derived CDR1 and CDR2 are SGHAT and FQNNGV. The CDR3 consists of 15 residues. The V segment lost 5 bases and the J segment 5 bases; nucleotides outside the gene matches: 9. The CDR3 sequence: CASSLGQGGIDTQYF. DNA of the CDR3: TGTGCCAGCAGCCTTGGACAGGGTGGAATAGATACGCAGTATTTT.

The chain employs TRBV5-1 and TRBJ2-5; 7 nucleotides match TRBD1. Germline-derived CDR1 and CDR2 are SGHRS and YFSETQ. V shed 4 bases and J 2 bases; nucleotides not matched to a gene: 8. The CDR3 runs 15 residues. This CDR3 reads CASSVTGQSQETQYF. The CDR3 DNA is TGCGCCAGCAGCGTGACGGGACAGTCTCAAGAGACCCAGTACTTC.

In its sample, this clone was seen a few times. The chain uses TRBV13 and TRBJ1-6, with D perhaps matching TRBD1 (6 bases). Trimming took 6 bases from V and 9 from J, leaving 21 bases between them. The CDR3 extends over 16 amino acids. CDR1 and CDR2 from the germline V gene are PRHDT and FYEKMQ (reference sequence). CDR3 DNA: TGTGCCAGCAGACCTCGAGGGGGGCAGGATGGTTCACCCCTCCACTTT. Translated: CASRPRGGQDGSPLHF.

This clone was seen once. CDR3 region: CASSVALQGRGGELFF. The CDR3 coding sequence is TGTGCCAGCAGCGTAGCCCTTCAGGGGCGCGGCGGGGAGCTGTTTTTT. This chain uses TRBV9 with TRBJ2-2; TRBD1 is a possible D gene (6 bases). The V and J ends lost 0 bases and 7 bases respectively, with 16 bases between them. The germline V gene has CDR1 SGDLS and CDR2 YYNGEE. This CDR3 region has 16 residues.

This chain links TRBV5-1 with TRBJ2-7; 9 nucleotides line up with TRBD1. The CDR3 spans 15 residues. J was trimmed by 0 bases and V by 4 bases; bases with no gene match: 5. Per germline, CDR1 SGHRS and CDR2 YFSETQ. CDR3 residues: CASSKGTGSSYEQYF. The CDR3 bases are TGCGCCAGCAGCAAGGGGACAGGGAGCTCCTACGAGCAGTACTTC.

The chain recombines TRBV19 with TRBJ1-1; D gene unclear. V lost 2 bases, J lost 3 bases, and 10 bases lay in between. CDR1 is LNHDA and CDR2 is SQIVND in the germline V gene (reference sequence). This CDR3 spans 14 amino acids. Here the CDR3 reads CASSISGGDTEAFF. CDR3 coding DNA: TGTGCCAGTAGTATAAGCGGAGGAGACACTGAAGCTTTCTTT.

The genes are TRBV7-8 and TRBJ1-2; no clear D. Germline loops: CDR1 SGHVS, CDR2 FQNEAQ. The CDR3 totals 11 residues. Trimming removed 3 bases from V and 3 bases from J, with 2 bases in between. CDR3 bases: TGTGCCAGCAGCTTGGACTATGGCTACACCTTC. It specifies CASSLDYGYTF.

The gene calls are TRBV2 and TRBJ2-5; 7 bases are a match to TRBD1. CDR1 and CDR2 (germline): SNHLY, FYNNEI. The CDR3 consists of 14 residues. Trimming cost V 7 bases and J 7 bases; bases outside gene matches: 12. CDR3 in DNA: TGTGCCAGCACCTTCGACAGGGCCTGGGGGACCCAGTACTTC. Translation gives CASTFDRAWGTQYF.

The genes are TRBV6-5 and TRBJ2-1; D is perhaps TRBD1 or TRBD2 (5 bases each). There are 14 residues in the CDR3. Germline V gives CDR1 MNHEY, CDR2 SVGAGI. V was cut by 6 bases and J by 5 bases, with 14 bases left in between. This CDR3 reads CASRLPGPNNEQFF. The CDR3 DNA reads as TGTGCCAGCAGACTCCCGGGACCAAACAATGAGCAGTTCTTC.

The chain uses TRBV6-5 and TRBJ1-3; no clear D. The germline V gene encodes CDR1 MNHEY and CDR2 SVGAGI. The CDR3 covers 16 residues. The ends were cut back, 0 bases at V and 0 bases at J, with 9 bases in the middle. The CDR3 sequence is CASSYSSRASGNTIYF. CDR3 nucleotides: TGTGCCAGCAGTTACTCGAGTAGAGCCTCTGGAAACACCATATATTTT.

The CDR3 sequence: CASSMYGQFQETQYF. CDR3 DNA: TGTGCCAGTAGTATGTACGGACAGTTCCAAGAGACCCAGTACTTC. The chain employs TRBV19 and TRBJ2-5, with a weak D call TRBD1 (6 bases). This CDR3 is 15 amino acids long. Between the trimmed V and J ends, which lost 3 bases and 1 base, there was a span of 12 bases. Germline-derived CDR1 and CDR2 are LNHDA and SQIVND (reference sequence).

This chain joins TRBV4-3 and TRBJ1-1, with D perhaps TRBD1 (5 bases). Germline V gene data show CDR1 as LGHNA and CDR2 as YSLEER. The CDR3 covers 15 residues. V gave up 0 bases and J gave up 8 bases, with 16 bases separating them. For the CDR3, the DNA is TGCGCCAGCAGCCAAGATACAGGTCCGGGGTTAGAAGCTTTCTTT. It translates to CASSQDTGPGLEAFF.

This chain joins TRBV6-6 and TRBJ2-7; weak D call: TRBD2 (6 bases). The ends were cut back, 11 bases at V and 3 bases at J, with 11 bases in the middle. The CDR3 spans 11 residues. From germline, CDR1 is MNHNY and CDR2 SVGAGI (reference sequence). CDR3 DNA sequence: TGTGCCTCCTCCGGGGGCTACGAGCAGTACTTC. This codes for CASSGGYEQYF.

V is TRBV25-1 and J is TRBJ2-5, with D perhaps given as TRBD1 or TRBD2 (5 bases each). CDR1 and CDR2 (germline): MGHDK, SYGVNS. V shed 8 bases and J shed 5 bases, with 12 bases lying between them. The CDR3 has 12 residues. CDR3 DNA sequence: TGTGCCAGCGGGGGAGTAGGGGAGACCCAGTACTTC. This codes for CASGGVGETQYF.

The DNA of the CDR3 is TGTGCCAGCTCACCAGGGACTAGCGGGGGGATCTCCTACGAGCAGTACTTC. Translation: CASSPGTSGGISYEQYF. The chain combines TRBV18 with TRBJ2-7, with 15 bases identical to TRBD2. CDR3 size: 17 residues. Germline CDR1 KGHSH, CDR2 LQKENI. Trimming removed 2 bases from V and 0 bases from J; junction bases left unmatched: 2.